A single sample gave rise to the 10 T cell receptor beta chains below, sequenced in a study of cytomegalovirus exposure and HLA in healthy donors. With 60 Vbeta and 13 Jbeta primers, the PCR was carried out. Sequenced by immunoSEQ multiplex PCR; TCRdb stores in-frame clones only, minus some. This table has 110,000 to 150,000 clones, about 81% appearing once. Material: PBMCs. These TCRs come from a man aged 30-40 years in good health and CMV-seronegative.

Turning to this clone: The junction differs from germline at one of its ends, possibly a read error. The CDR3 nucleotides are TGTGCCAGCAAAAACGAGAACAGTCAGTACTTC. Its protein is CASKNENSQYF. The chain has TRBV6-6 and TRBJ2-4; D is unclear. The CDR3 loop spans 11 amino acids. In germline, CDR1 is MNHNY, CDR2 SVGAGI (reference sequence).

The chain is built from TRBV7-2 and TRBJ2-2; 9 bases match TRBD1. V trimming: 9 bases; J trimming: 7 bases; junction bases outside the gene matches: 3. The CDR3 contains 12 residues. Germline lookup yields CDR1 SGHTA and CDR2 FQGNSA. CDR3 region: CARGTGNGELFF. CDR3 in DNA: TGTGCCAGGGGGACAGGGAACGGGGAGCTGTTTTTT.

CDR3: CASSHSRGKGTEAFF. The DNA of the CDR3 is TGTGCCAGCAGCCATAGTCGGGGTAAAGGGACTGAAGCTTTCTTT. The V gene is TRBV4-2, the J gene TRBJ1-1; D ambiguous. Germline V gene sequence: CDR1 LGHNA, CDR2 YNFKEQ. This CDR3 has 15 residues. V was cut by 3 bases and J by 5 bases, with 16 bases left in between.

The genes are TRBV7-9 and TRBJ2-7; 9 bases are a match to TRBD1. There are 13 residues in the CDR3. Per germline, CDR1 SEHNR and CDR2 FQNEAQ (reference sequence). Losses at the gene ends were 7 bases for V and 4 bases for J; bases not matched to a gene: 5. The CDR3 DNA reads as TGTGCCAGCAACCCGGGACAGGGTTACGAGCAGTACTTC. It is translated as CASNPGQGYEQYF.

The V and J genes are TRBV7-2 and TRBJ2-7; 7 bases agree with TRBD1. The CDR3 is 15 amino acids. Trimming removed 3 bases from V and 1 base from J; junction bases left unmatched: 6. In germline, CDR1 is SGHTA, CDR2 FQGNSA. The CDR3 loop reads CASSFGTAFSYEQYF. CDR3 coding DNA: TGTGCCAGCAGCTTCGGGACAGCTTTTTCCTACGAGCAGTACTTC.

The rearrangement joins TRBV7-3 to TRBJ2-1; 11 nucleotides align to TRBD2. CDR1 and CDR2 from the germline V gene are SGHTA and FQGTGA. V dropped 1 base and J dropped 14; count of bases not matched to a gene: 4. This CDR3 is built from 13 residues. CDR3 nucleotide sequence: TGTGCCAGCAGCTTAAATAGCGGGGGGGAAAAGTTCTTC. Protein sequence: CASSLNSGGEKFF.

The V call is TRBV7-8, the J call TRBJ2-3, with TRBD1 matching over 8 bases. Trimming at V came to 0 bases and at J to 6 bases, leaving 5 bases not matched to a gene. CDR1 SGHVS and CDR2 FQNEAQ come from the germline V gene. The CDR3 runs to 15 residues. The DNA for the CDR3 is TGTGCCAGCAGCTTAGCCGGACAGGGAGTCGATACGCAGTATTTT. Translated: CASSLAGQGVDTQYF.

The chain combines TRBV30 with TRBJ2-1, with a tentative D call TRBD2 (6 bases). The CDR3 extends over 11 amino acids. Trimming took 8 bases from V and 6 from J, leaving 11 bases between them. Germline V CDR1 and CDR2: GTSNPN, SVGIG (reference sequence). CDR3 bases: TGTGCCCGAGGAGGGTTCAATGAGCAGTTCTTC. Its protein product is CARGGFNEQFF.

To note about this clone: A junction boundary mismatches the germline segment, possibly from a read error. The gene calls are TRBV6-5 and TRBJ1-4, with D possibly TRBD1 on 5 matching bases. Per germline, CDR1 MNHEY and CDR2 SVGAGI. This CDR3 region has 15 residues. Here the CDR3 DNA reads TGTGCCAGCAGTCAAGTGGGGCCTACTAATGGAAAACTGTTTTTT. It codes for CASSQVGPTNGKLFF.

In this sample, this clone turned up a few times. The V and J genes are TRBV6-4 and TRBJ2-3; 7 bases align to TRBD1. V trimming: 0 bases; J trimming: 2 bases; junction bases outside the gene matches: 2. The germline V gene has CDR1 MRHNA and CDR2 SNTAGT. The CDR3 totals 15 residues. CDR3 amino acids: CASSDSQGDTDTQYF. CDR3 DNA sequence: TGTGCCAGCAGTGACTCCCAGGGGGACACAGATACGCAGTATTTT.